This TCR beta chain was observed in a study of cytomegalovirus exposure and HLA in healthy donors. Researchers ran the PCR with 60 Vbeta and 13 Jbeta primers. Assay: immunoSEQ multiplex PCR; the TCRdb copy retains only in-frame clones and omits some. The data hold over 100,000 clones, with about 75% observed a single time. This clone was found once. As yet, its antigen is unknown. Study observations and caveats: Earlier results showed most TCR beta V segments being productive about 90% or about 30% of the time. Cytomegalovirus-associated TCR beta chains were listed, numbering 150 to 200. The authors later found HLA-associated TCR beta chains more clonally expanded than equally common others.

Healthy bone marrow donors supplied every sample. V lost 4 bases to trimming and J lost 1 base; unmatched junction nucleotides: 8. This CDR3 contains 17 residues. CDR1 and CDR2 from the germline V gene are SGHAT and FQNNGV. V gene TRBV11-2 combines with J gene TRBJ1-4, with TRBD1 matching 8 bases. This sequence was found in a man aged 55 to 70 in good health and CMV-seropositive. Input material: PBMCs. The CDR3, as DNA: TGTGCCAGCAGCTCGTGGACAGGGCGGAAAACTAATGAAAAACTGTTTTTT. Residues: CASSSWTGRKTNEKLFF.